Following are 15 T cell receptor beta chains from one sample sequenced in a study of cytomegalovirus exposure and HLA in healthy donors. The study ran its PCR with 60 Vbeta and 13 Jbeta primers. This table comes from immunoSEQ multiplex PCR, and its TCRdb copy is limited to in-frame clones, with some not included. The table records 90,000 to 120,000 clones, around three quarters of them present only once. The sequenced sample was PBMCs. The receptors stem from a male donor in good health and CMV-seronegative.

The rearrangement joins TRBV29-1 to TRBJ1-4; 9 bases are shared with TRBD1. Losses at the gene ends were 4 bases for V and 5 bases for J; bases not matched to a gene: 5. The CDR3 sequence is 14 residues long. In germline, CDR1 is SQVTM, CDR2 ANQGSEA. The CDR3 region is CSVGRGTGNEKLFF. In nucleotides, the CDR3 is TGCAGCGTTGGAAGGGGGACAGGGAATGAAAAACTGTTTTTT.

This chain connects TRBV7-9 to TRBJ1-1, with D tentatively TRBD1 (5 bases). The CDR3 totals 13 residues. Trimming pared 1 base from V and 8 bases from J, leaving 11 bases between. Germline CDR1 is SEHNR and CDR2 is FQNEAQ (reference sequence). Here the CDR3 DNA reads TGTGCCAGCAGCTTAGGGCAGGGCCGCGAAGCTTTCTTT. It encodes CASSLGQGREAFF.

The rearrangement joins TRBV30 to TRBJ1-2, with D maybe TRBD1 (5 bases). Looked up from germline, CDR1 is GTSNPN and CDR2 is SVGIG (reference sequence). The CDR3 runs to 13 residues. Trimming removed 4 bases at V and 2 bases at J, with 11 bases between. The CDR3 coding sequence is TGTGCCTGGATCGGGAGGGGAAACTATGGCTACACCTTC. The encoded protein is CAWIGRGNYGYTF.

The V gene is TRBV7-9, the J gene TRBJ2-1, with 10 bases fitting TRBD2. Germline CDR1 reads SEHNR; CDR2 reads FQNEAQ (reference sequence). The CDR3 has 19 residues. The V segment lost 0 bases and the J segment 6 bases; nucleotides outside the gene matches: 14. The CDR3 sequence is CASSLARSAGGPSVNEQFF. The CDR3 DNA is TGTGCCAGCAGCTTAGCGCGGTCAGCGGGAGGGCCCTCTGTCAATGAGCAGTTCTTC.

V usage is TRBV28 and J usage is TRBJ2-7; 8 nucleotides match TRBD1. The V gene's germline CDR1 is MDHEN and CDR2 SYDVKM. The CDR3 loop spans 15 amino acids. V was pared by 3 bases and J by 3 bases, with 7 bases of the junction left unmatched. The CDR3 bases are TGTGCCAGCAGTTTCCCAGGGGGCGTTATCTACGAGCAGTACTTC. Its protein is CASSFPGGVIYEQYF.

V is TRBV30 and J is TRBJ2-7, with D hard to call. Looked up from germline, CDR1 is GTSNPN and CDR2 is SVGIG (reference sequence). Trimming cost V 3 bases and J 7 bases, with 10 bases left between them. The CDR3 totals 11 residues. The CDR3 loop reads CAWRRGWEQYF. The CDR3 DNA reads TGTGCCTGGAGGCGAGGTTGGGAGCAGTACTTC.

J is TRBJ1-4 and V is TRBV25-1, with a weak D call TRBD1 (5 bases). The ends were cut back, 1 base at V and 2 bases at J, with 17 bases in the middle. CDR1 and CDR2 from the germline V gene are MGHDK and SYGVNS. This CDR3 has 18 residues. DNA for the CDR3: TGTGCCAGCAGTGAATTTTTGGGTGTGGGACTGACTAATGAAAAACTGTTTTTT. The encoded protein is CASSEFLGVGLTNEKLFF.

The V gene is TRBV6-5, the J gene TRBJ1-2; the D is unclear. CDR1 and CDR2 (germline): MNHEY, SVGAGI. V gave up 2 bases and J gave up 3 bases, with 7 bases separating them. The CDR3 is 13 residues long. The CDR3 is CASSYGEHYGYTF. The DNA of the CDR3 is TGTGCCAGCAGTTACGGGGAGCACTATGGCTACACCTTC.

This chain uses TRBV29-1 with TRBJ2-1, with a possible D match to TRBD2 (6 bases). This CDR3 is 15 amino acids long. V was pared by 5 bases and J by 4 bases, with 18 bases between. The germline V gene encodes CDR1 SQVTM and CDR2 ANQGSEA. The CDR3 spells CSVKPASEHYNEQFF. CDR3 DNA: TGCAGCGTTAAACCGGCTAGCGAACATTACAATGAGCAGTTCTTC.

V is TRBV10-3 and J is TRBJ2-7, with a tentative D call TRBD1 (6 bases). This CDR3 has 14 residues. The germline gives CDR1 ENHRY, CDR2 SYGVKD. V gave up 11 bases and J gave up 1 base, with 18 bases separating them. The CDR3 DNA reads TGTGCCGCTGGGACACAAGAAATTTCCTACGAGCAGTACTTC. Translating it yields CAAGTQEISYEQYF.

The CDR3 DNA reads as TGCGCCAGCAGCTTGGGACAGGGGTTGGGCAATGAGCAGTTCTTC. This translates into CASSLGQGLGNEQFF. This chain links TRBV5-1 with TRBJ2-1, with TRBD1 identical over 8 bases. This CDR3 comprises 15 residues. V was clipped by 0 bases and J by 6 bases; unmatched bases: 5. In germline, CDR1 is SGHRS, CDR2 YFSETQ.

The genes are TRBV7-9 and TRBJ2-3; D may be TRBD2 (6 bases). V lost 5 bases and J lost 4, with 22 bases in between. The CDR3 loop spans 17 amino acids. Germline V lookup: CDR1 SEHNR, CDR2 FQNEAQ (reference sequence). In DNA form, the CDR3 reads TGTGCCAGCAGCAAACGGGATGGGGCAGAGCGGGCAGATACGCAGTATTTT. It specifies CASSKRDGAERADTQYF.

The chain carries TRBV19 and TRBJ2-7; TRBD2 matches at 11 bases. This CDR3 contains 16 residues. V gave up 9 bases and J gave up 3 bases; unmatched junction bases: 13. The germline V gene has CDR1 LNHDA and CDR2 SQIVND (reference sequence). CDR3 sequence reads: CARRRPSGRRDYEQYF. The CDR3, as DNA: TGTGCCAGAAGGAGGCCTAGCGGGAGGCGAGACTACGAGCAGTACTTC.

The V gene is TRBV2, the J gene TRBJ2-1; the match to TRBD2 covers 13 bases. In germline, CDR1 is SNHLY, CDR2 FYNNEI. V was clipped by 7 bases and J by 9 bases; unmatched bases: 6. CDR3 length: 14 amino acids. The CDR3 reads CASKTGTSGAEQFF. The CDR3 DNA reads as TGTGCCAGCAAAACCGGGACTAGCGGGGCTGAGCAGTTCTTC. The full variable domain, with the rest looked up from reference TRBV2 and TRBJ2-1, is EPEVTQTPSHQVTQMGQEVILRCVPISNHLYFYWYRQILGQKVEFLVSFYNNEISEKSEIFDDQFSVERPDGSNFTLKIRSTKLEDSAMYFCASKTGTSGAEQFFGPGTRLTVL.

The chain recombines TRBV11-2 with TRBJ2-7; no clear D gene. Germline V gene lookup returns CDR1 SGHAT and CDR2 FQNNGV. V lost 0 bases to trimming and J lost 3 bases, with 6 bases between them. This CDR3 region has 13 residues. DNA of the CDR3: TGTGCCAGCAGCTTAGAGGTCGGCTACGAGCAGTACTTC. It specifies CASSLEVGYEQYF.